What follows is one TCR beta chain and its context. What antigen it recognizes has not been identified. No base quality information exists; no much larger clone differs at one position. The CDR3 starts with the cysteine, ends with the phenylalanine, and has 16 residues. Just CDR3 DNA is preserved here, 48 bases in frame from base 1. CDR1 SNHLY and CDR2 FYNNEI were looked up in the germline V gene. V is reduced by 7 bases and J by 7 bases, leaving a spacing of 22 bases between them. The immunoSEQ Assay, a bias-controlled multiplex PCR, was used to amplify TCRbeta CDR3 regions from genomic DNA. On the authors' methods: The number of nucleated cells in each sample was estimated from the amplification of reference gene primers within the assay. To quantify the absolute abundance of each unique TCRbeta CDR3 rearrangement, sequence reads were collapsed and filtered. Productive Simpson clonality was computed per sample as the square root of Simpson's diversity index over productive rearrangements. The clones in this table, taken by TCRdb from immuneACCESS, are in-frame only. Not every clone is retained; where verified, under half of the shortfall comes from an unresolved V gene, and the cause of the rest is unknown. That table furnishes V, J and clone size, whereas the DNA furnished D and trimming. This sample comprises about half a million clones, about 85% of them detected only once. 6.5% to 9.5% of the sample is in the top ten clones.

This entry belongs to a study of blood T cell repertoires in COVID-19 (dated by TCRdb to 2018 to 2020). General notes on the study: Samples covering the acute and convalescent phases of COVID-19 were provided by collaborators in the United States, Italy and Spain. The material from the prospective study consisted of cDNA or gDNA derived from T cells, B-cell-depleted T cells, or PBMCs. The dataset comprised deeply sampled blood TCRbeta repertoires from subjects exposed to, actively infected with, or recovered from COVID-19. The repertoires were released in a freely available public database meant as a resource for research on the immune response to SARS-CoV-2. Samples came from the ongoing ImmuneRACE study (first 160 participants) plus 1,254 subjects from 6 global collaborators. Nearly every sample came with metadata listing a de-identified subject ID, COVID-19 status, age in years and sex. HLA class I and class II types, where available, came from metadata supplied by the sample provider rather than from assay-based typing.

Overall study results and their limits: Clinical and demographic metadata were provided uncurated, with the amount varying by source and participant.

Participants in the prospective study were enrolled through a virtual design, were aged about 18 to 100 years, and lived in roughly 24 United States geographic areas. In the prospective study, participants were assigned to cohorts based on the clinical history participants reported in a screening survey and a study questionnaire. Recovered participants in ImmuneRACE Cohort 3 were defined as having two consecutive negative NP/OP PCR tests, clearance from a healthcare professional, or resolution of symptoms. Mobile phlebotomists in the prospective study collected whole blood, serum and a nasopharyngeal or oropharyngeal swab from every participant. Participants in the prospective study had the option to provide additional blood draws and questionnaires over an approximately two-month period. Before DNA extraction, blood samples from the prospective study were shipped at room temperature or frozen.

This sequence originates from a woman aged 55-69 years who had recovered from COVID-19. The source material was PBMCs or T cells enriched from blood (not recorded which). In this chain, TRBV2 is recombined with TRBJ1-4; the D gene assignment is ambiguous. Here is the DNA: TGTGCCAGCACTCCGCCGGCGCGGAAGAAACTTGAAAAACTGTTTTTT. It translates to CASTPPARKKLEKLFF.